This TCR beta chain was recorded in a study of T cells expressing NK-cell markers. Study-wide context: The study drew TCR beta repertoires from sorted CD3+CD56+NKG2C+, CD3+CD56+NKG2C- and CD3+CD56-NKG2C+ T cells.

TCRdb reanalyzed the 5' RACE reads, giving one entry per CDR3 protein sequence and no DNA. The sample is made up of about 160,000 distinct CDR3 sequences, and the top ten hold 20% of it. Comments on this clonotype: The antigen remains unidentified.

Germline V lookup: CDR1 SGHVS, CDR2 FNYEAQ. CDR3 length: 18 residues. Overall study findings and caveats: The CD3+CD56-NKG2C+ fraction of a handful of donors was also led by these clonotypes. In a group of about six donors, dominant NKG2C+ clonotypes represented about 1.0-7.0% of CD8+ T cells.

The gene calls are TRBV7-6 and TRBJ2-1; the TRBD1 assignment by TCRdb is unverifiable without DNA. The sequencing input was blood T cells: a sorted CD56 or NKG2C T cell subset, CD4+ or CD8+ T cells, or bulk PBMC T cells (not recorded which). This clonotype originated in a man aged 18-70 years in good health. The CDR3 sequence is CASSLFGPDKSSYNEQFF.